This TCR beta chain appears in the sequencing data of a study of cytomegalovirus exposure and HLA in healthy donors (dated by TCRdb to about 2017). With regard to the full study: An earlier analysis of some 600 of the donors reported approximately 260 Gb of sequence data and 117 million unique TCR beta sequences obtained from some 200 million T cells. In an earlier analysis of roughly 580 of the donors, high-throughput TCR beta sequencing was used to judge whether each TCR beta V gene segment behaved as functional or pseudogenic. Every repertoire in the discovery cohort had been generated on one and the same sequencing platform. HLA typing included class I and class II loci at four-digit resolution. Besides the first cohort of more than 650 subjects, a separate validation cohort made up of 120 different subjects was used. On average, about 240,000 unique TCR beta nucleotide sequences were sequenced per donor among roughly 430 genotyped donors of the cohort, with around 19% of those sequences being non-productive. To study patterns of TCR occurrence, a later analysis re-analyzed previously published TCR beta repertoires from several hundred donors and added high-resolution HLA genotyping. The number of donors typed differed by locus, with roughly 620-640 for A, B, C, DRB1 and DQB1, roughly 520 for DQA1, about 610 for DPA1, and some 440 for DPB1. The later analysis used no new phenotypic data to find candidate immune exposures, relying instead on TCR beta sequences and their occurrence across donors. Donor age, sex, ethnicity and CMV serostatus were compiled together with the repertoire data. The study aimed to test whether cataloging public T cell receptors could reveal signatures of past pathogen exposure. The T cell repertoires of 666 subjects were profiled by immunosequencing and related to cytomegalovirus serostatus. Of the roughly 410 genotyped donors, less than 85% were placed in the genetic ancestry cluster associated with self-reported Caucasian donors. A later genetic analysis used genome-wide SNP genotypes for about three fifths of the 666 donors, treating that subset as a discovery cohort. Several DR-DQ haplotypes were handled as single units for association and clustering because linkage in the cohort was strong. About 280 gigabases of sequencing data and roughly 90 million unique TCR sequences were included in an early release covering roughly 600 HLA-typed donors. High-throughput TCR immunosequencing, statistical association of individual TCRs with disease status, and machine learning were combined to predict cytomegalovirus infection status.

Reading from cysteine to phenylalanine, the CDR3 counts 14 amino acids. The only DNA kept is the CDR3, 42 bases in frame from the first base. CDR1 is given as MNHNS and CDR2 as SASEGT, both from the germline V gene. From V the trimming removes 8 bases and from J it removes 10 bases, while the gene matches leave 8 bases of the junction unaccounted for. Turning to this clone: There is no known antigen for this receptor. Qualities for individual bases were not recorded, and no much larger clone is one base off.

On the study overall, not on this receptor specifically: In vitro tests confirmed that a few of the cytomegalovirus-associated TCR beta chains recognize cytomegalovirus antigens. It was suggested by the authors that the approach could potentially be generalized to other disease states and immunological phenotypes. Compared with the approximately 600-donor mean, donors in an Asian-associated ancestry cluster had fewer N-insertions in productive TCRs, according to a later genetic analysis. Presence/absence analyses assumed roughly uniform sequencing depth across donors, an assumption that may not hold. When HLA alleles, especially DR and DQ, strongly co-occurred, TCR associations were difficult to assign to individual alleles. For the cohort, immune exposure information was limited to CMV serostatus. Because the 87-base-pair reads could not distinguish some IMGT-functional V segments, including TRBV6-2 and TRBV6-3, those segments were excluded. Compared with equally common non-associated chains, HLA-associated TCR beta chains in a later analysis were more clonally expanded and had lower generation probabilities. V-gene and J-gene trimming of TCR beta chains was associated with a missense DCLRE1C variant in a later genetic analysis, and the association was replicated in an independent cohort. In the study, around 150 TCR beta chains were listed as associated with cytomegalovirus. Broadly in line with IMGT annotations, most TCR beta V segments showed up in productive rearrangements about 87% or about 30% of the time in an earlier analysis of around 550 of the donors. Most CMV-associated TCR beta chains appeared to be HLA-restricted in a later analysis, and the HLA associations seemed to be driven largely by CMV exposure. Approximately 16 rarely observed V segments, including chromosome 9 orphons, were excluded from the earlier analysis of about 610 of the donors because counts were too low. Because HLA typing was missing for some donors at each locus, association tests included only the typed subset. In this cohort, only TCR beta chains were sequenced, and detectable features were limited by the absence of alpha or paired-chain data. While some public TCRs were present in many individuals, most TCR sequences turned up only very rarely across donors. In both the original and validation cohorts, the classifier was reported to diagnose cytomegalovirus status with high specificity and sensitivity. The sequencing pipeline was judged likely to have produced a cluster of highly shared sequence variants as a technical artifact. In a later analysis, some 17,000 TCR beta sequences were associated with specific HLA alleles at a false discovery rate of 0.05. Several of the top co-occurrence clusters appeared to be linked to parvovirus B19, influenza, CMV and Epstein-Barr virus, according to a later analysis. Linkage disequilibrium might explain the correlated functional status among segregating V segments, but an unknown experimental factor could not be excluded. A later analysis found that TCR association rates varied across HLA loci, with DRB1 alleles showing the most associated TCRs and HLA-C alleles the fewest. A further reported finding was that TCR beta sequences accurately predicted the HLA-A and HLA-B alleles for most subjects in the first cohort.

Library preparation was by the immunoSEQ multiplex PCR assay. For the multiplex PCR, a mixture combining 60 forward primers for TCR Vbeta segments and 13 reverse primers for TCR Jbeta segments was used. Amplification of the CDR3 region of rearranged TCR beta genes was performed with a multiplex PCR assay on genomic DNA. Amplified TCR beta libraries were sequenced as 87-base-pair reads on the Illumina HiSeq System. As for how the authors treated the data: In a later analysis, tens of millions of unique TCR beta chains were counted across the 690 or so repertoires, and roughly 11 million of these chains were shared by at least two donors. Raw reads were error-corrected and collapsed into unique sequences with a nearest-neighbor algorithm that merged closely related sequences to remove PCR and sequencing errors. To assign V, D and J gene segments, CDR3 sequences were aligned to IMGT reference sequences. For a sequence to be retained, a match of at least six nucleotides to both a V gene segment and a J gene segment was required. A rearrangement was called productive if the CDR3 had no stop codons and remained in frame with V and J, and every other rearrangement was called non-productive. Following IMGT convention, CDR3 was defined as the stretch from the second conserved V-encoded cysteine up to the conserved J-encoded phenylalanine. The earlier analysis of about 610 of the donors excluded sequences that lacked an unambiguous match to a single V gene segment. An earlier analysis of approximately 590 of the donors classified V segments as functional when productive rearrangements were above 56.7% and as segregating when the standard deviation between donors was above 5%. A statistical classification framework was built for diagnosing cytomegalovirus status from the catalog of TCR beta chain sequences. In a later analysis, TCR nucleotide sequences were compared against IMGT/GENE-DB human TR gene sequences so that V and J genes could be assigned. The TCRdist pipeline was used in a later analysis to assign CDR3 sequences and most-parsimonious VDJ recombination scenarios. In a later analysis, each TCR beta chain was defined by its CDR3 amino acid sequence together with its V-gene family, and reads lacking a unique V-gene family were excluded. In a later analysis, 450 to 600 highly shared, low-generation-probability nucleotide sequences were removed to address suspected cross-contamination and a sequencing artifact. In a later analysis, a clonal expansion index was calculated for each public chain from normalized within-repertoire ranks of inferred template counts. In a later analysis, generation probabilities were computed using a VDJ recombination model fitted to out-of-frame rearrangements, and the results were checked against IGoR. In a later analysis, hypergeometric tests were used to score TCR-TCR, TCR-HLA and TCR-CMV co-occurrence, with a repertoire-size bias correction applied to TCR pairs. To estimate false discovery rates, a later analysis permuted the HLA or CMV assignments 20 times. In a later analysis, co-occurring TCRs were grouped with DBSCAN, and TCRdist sequence similarity was added when clustering was performed within HLA-allele-positive subsets. Repertoires with fewer than 30,000 or more than 120,000 public chains were left out of co-occurrence clustering, as were several repertoires with anomalous nucleotide sharing. TCRdb took over this immuneACCESS table, retaining in-frame rearrangements with V and J assigned. Such tables are incomplete; in checked studies, under half of the missing clones stem from an unresolved V gene, and the remainder is unexplained. V, J and clone size reflect that table, while D and trimming were determined from the DNA. This sample has 90,000 to 100,000 clones in its table, and roughly three quarters of those were observed once. The ten largest make up about 1.5% of the sample.

The cohort consisted of hundreds of healthy bone marrow donors. All cohort members were sampled while nominally healthy, although unrecorded immune exposures were likely present. The donor was CMV seronegative and belonged to the group of 350 or so seronegative cohort members. Each donor provided a peripheral blood sample, and peripheral blood mononuclear cells were used for TCR beta sequencing. The Qiagen DNeasy Blood Extraction Kit was used to extract genomic DNA from the blood cell samples. In this chain, TRBV6-1 is recombined with TRBJ1-6; TRBD1 agrees with 10 junctional bases. This clonotype originated in a man between 35 and 55 years old in good health and CMV-seronegative. The sample comprised PBMCs. For the CDR3, the sequence is CASLGTGASSPLHF. The nucleotides are TGTGCCAGCTTGGGGACAGGGGCATCATCACCCCTCCACTTT.